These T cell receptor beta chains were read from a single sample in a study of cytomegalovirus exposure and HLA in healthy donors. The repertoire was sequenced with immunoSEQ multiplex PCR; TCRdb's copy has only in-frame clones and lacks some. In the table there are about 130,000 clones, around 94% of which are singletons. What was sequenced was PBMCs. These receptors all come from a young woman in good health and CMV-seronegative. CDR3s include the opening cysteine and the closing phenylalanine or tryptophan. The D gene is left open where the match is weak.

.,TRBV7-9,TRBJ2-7,CASSRGTAYEQYF
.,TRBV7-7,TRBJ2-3,CASSATASTDTQYF
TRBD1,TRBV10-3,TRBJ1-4,CAIRGTGGEEKLFF
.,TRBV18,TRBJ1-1,CASSPIAIEAFF
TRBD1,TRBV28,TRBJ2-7,CASRHRQGVVHEQYF
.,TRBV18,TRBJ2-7,CASSPGPSGTYEQYF
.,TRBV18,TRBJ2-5,CASSLQGPPFQETQYF
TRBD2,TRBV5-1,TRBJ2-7,CASSTGTILLEQYF
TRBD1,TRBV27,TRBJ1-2,CASSQYQGALSYGYTF
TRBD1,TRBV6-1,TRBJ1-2,CASSEATDRVGYTF
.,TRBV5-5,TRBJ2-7,CASSPSGDIGYEQYF
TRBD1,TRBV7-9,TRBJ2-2,CASSRTGVNTGELFF
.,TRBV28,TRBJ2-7,CASSLSGVVSYEQYF
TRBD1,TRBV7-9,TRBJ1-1,CASSLAGQAEAFF
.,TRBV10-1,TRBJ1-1,CASSGGTPQNTEAFF
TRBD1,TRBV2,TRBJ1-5,CASMLDRGDNQPQHF
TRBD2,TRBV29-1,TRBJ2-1,CSVEGAGGGGNYNEQFF
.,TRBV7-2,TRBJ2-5,CASSLGLAQETQYF
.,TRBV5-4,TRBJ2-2,CASSWGAGDIGELFF
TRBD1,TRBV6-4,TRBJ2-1,CASSRQGETYNEQFF
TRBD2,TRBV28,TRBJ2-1,CASSQVTSGRANEQFF
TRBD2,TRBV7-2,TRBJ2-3,CASSSRSSGGTDTQYF
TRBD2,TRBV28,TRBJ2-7,CASSLTSGSSYEQYF
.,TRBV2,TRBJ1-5,CASSDGLFSNQPQHF
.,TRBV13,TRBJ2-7,CASSFRRGEQYF
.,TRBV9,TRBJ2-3,CASSVDGKDTQYF
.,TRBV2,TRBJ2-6,CASVGRVSGANVLTF
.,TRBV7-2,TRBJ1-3,CASSFQYGSSGNTIYF
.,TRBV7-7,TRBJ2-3,CASSLSRSSTDTQYF
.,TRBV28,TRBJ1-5,CASSSLGQPQHF
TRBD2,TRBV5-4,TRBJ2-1,CASSLRLAGGQFF
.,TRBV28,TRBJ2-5,CASSLDPRGGQETQYF
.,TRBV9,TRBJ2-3,CASSVDPTYTDTQYF
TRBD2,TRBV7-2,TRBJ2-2,CASSLVASGRGELFF
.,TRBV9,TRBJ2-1,CASSVEFGGYNEQFF
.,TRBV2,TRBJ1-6,CASGLTDSPLHF
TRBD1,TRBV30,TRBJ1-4,CAWSAEPGQLFF
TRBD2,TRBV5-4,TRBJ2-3,CASSLAGAGVNTDTQYF
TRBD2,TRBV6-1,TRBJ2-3,CASSLLAGGRDTQYF
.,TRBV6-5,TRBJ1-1,CASSTGFTPNTEAFF